This T cell receptor beta chain was observed in a study of cytomegalovirus exposure and HLA in healthy donors. Study results and caveats: Listed as cytomegalovirus-associated were approximately 160 TCR beta chains.

Germline V CDR1 and CDR2: SNHLY, FYNNEI. CDR3 length: 13 amino acids. Deletions cut 6 bases from V and 4 bases from J, with 12 bases between. The CMV serostatus of this donor went unrecorded. In its sample, this clone was seen a few times. The antigen is undetermined. In the PCR, 60 Vbeta and 13 Jbeta primers were used. Assay: immunoSEQ multiplex PCR; the TCRdb copy retains only in-frame clones and omits some. The table lists about 70,000 clones, around two thirds of them singletons. The chain uses TRBV2 and TRBJ1-1; D perhaps matches TRBD1 (5 bases). This receptor was identified in a human donor in good health. Source material: PBMCs. The CDR3 region is CASSSTGLTEAFF. In DNA form, the CDR3 reads TGTGCCAGCAGCTCCACAGGTCTCACTGAAGCTTTCTTT.